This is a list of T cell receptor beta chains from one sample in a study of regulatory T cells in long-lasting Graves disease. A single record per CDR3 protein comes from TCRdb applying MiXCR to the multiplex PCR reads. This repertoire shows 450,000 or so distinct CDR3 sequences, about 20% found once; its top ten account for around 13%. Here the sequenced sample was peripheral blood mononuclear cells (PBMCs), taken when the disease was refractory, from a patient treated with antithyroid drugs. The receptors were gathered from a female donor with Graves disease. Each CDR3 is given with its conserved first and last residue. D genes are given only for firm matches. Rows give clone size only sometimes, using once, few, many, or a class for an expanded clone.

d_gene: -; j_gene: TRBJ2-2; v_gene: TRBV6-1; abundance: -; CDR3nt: TGTGCCAGCAGTCCGGGCCGCACCGGGGAGCTGTTTTTT; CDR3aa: CASSPGRTGELFF
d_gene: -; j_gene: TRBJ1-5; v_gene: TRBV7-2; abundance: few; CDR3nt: TGTGCCAGCAGCTTAATAAGCAATCAGCCCCAGCATTTT; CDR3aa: CASSLISNQPQHF
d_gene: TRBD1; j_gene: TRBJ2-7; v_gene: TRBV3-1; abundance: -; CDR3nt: TGTGCCAGCAGCCCAACCCGGCAGGGGGCTAATTACGAGCAGTACTTC; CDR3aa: CASSPTRQGANYEQYF
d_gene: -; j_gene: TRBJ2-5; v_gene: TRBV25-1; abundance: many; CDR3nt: TGTGCCAGCAGTGAAGACAGCAGGACCCAGTACTTC; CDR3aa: CASSEDSRTQYF
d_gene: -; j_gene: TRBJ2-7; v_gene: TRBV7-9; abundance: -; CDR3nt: TGTGCCAGCAGCTTAGTGGGTCCCTGGGAGCAGTACTTC; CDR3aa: CASSLVGPWEQYF
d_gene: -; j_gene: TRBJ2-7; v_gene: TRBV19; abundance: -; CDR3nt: TGTGCCAGTAGTAGGCAGGGAGGTTACGAGCAGTACTTC; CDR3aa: CASSRQGGYEQYF
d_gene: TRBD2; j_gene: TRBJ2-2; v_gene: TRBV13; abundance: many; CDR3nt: TGTGCCAGCAGCAAAGGCGGGAGGTACACCGGGGAGCTGTTTTTT; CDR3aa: CASSKGGRYTGELFF
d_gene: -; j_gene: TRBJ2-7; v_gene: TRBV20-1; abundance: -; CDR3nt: TGCAGTGCTAGAACCCCCCCGCAGGTAGCAGCTAGCTACGAGCAGTACTTC; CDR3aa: CSARTPPQVAASYEQYF
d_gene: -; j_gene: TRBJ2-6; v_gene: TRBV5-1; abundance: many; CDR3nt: TGCGCCAGCAGCTTGGCGGTAGTACAAAGGGTTGGGGCCAACGTCCTGACTTTC; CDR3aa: CASSLAVVQRVGANVLTF
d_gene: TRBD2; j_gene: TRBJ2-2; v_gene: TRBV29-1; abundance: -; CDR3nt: TGCAGCGCGAGACCGGGGGGTGGAACCGGGGAGCTGTTTTTT; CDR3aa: CSARPGGGTGELFF
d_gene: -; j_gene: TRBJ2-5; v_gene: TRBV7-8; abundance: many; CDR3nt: TGTGCCAGCAGCCCAAATGGGTGGGGGCAAGGGGAGACCCAGTACTTC; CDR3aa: CASSPNGWGQGETQYF
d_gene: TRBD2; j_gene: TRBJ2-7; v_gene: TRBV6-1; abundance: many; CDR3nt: TGTGCCAGCAGCCCTGATATGGCGGGGGCCTACGAGCAGTACTTC; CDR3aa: CASSPDMAGAYEQYF
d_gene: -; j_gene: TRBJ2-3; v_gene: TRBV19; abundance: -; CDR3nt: TGTGCCAGTAGTATAGGGGCGCGCACAGATACGCAGTATTTT; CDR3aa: CASSIGARTDTQYF
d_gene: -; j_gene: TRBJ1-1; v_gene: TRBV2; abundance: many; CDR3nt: TGTGCCAGCAGGGATGACAGAGCCCCCGCTGAAGCTTTCTTT; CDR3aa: CASRDDRAPAEAFF
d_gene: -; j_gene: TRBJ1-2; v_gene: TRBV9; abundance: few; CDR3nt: TGTGCCAGCAGCGCTGGACAGAAAGTTGGCTACACCTTC; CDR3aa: CASSAGQKVGYTF
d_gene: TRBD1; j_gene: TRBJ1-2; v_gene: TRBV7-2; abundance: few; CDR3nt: TGTGCCAGCAGCCCGACAGGGGGCGCCGGCTATGGCTACACCTTC; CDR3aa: CASSPTGGAGYGYTF
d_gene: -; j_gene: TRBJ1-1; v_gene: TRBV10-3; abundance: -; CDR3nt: TGTGCCATCAGCCTAACAGGGATGAACACTGAAGCTTTCTTT; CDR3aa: CAISLTGMNTEAFF
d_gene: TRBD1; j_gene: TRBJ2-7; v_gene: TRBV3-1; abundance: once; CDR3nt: TGTGCCAGCAGCCAATCCCGCCAGGGGGCGGGCGAGCAGTACTTC; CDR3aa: CASSQSRQGAGEQYF
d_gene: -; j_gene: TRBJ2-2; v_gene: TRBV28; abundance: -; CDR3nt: TGTGCCAGCAGTTTAAGACACCTAAACACCGGGGAGCTGTTTTTT; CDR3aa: CASSLRHLNTGELFF
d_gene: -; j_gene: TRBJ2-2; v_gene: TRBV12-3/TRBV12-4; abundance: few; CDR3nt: TGTGCCAGCAGCACCTACCCGGAGAGGGGCACCGGGGAGCTGTTTTTT; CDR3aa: CASSTYPERGTGELFF
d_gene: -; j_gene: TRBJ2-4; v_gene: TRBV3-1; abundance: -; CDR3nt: TGTGCCAGCAGCATTGACACCCTAGCCAAAAACATTCAGTACTTC; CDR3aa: CASSIDTLAKNIQYF
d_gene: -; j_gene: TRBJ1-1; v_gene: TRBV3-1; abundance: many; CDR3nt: TGTGCCAGCAGCCAGGATCCGAGCACTGAAGCTTTCTTT; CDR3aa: CASSQDPSTEAFF
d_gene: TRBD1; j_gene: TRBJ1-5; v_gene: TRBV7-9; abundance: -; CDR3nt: TGTGCCAGCAGCTCGGGGACAGCCGATTTTCAGCCCCAGCATTTT; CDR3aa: CASSSGTADFQPQHF
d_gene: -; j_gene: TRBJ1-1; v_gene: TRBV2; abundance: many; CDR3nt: TGTGCCAGCAGTTACCCCCCGGATGGAGGGGACACTGAAGCTTTCTTT; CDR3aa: CASSYPPDGGDTEAFF
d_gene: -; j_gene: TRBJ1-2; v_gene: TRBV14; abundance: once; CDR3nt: TGTGCCAGCAGCACCTCGACAGCGGGAGGGGGCTACACCTTC; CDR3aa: CASSTSTAGGGYTF
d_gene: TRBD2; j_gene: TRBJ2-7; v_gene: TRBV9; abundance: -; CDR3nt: TGTGCCAGCAGCGTAGAGGGAGGGTCCGAGCAGTACTTC; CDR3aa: CASSVEGGSEQYF
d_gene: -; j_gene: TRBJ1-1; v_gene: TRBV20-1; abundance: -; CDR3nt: TGCAGTGCTACGGGTACATCGAACACTGAAGCTTTCTTT; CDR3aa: CSATGTSNTEAFF
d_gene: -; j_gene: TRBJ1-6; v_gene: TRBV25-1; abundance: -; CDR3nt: TGTGCCAGCAGTTACATCGATAATTCACCCCTCCACTTT; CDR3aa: CASSYIDNSPLHF
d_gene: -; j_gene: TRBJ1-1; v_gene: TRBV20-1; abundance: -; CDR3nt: TGCAGTTCGGCGGACCAACCAATGAACACTGAAGCTTTCTTT; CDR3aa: CSSADQPMNTEAFF
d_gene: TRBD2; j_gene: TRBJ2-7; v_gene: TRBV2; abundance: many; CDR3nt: TGTGCCAGCAGGGCTAGGGACTACGAACCAGAGCAGTACTTC; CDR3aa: CASRARDYEPEQYF
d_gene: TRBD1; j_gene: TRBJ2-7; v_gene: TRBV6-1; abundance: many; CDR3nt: TGTGCCAGTTCTGACAGGGTAGTCGACGAGCAGTACTTC; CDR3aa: CASSDRVVDEQYF
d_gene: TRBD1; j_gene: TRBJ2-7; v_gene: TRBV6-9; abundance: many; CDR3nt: TGTGCCAGCAGTTACGAGGGACAGGTGTACGAGCAGTACTTC; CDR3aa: CASSYEGQVYEQYF
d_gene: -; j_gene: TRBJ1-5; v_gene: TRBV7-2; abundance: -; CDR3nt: TGTGCCAGCAGCCCCAACCGGGCTGGCAATCAGCCCCAGCATTTT; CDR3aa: CASSPNRAGNQPQHF
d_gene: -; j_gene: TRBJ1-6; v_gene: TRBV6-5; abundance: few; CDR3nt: TGTGCCAGCAGTTACATGGGGTCGAGCTCCTATAATTCACCCCTCCACTTT; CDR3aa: CASSYMGSSSYNSPLHF
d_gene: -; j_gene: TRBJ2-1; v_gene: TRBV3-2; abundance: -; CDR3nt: TGTGCCAGCAGCCAGAGGACTAGCGGGATCTACAATGAGCAGTTCTTC; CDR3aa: CASSQRTSGIYNEQFF
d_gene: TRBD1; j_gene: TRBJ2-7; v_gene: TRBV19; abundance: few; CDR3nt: TGTGCCAGTAGTGTTGACAGGGGGGTCTACGAGCAGTACTTC; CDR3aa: CASSVDRGVYEQYF
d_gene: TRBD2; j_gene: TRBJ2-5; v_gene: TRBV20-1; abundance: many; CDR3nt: TGCAGTGCTGCCCACGGCGGGGGGGGCGGGGAGACCCAGTACTTC; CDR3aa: CSAAHGGGGGETQYF
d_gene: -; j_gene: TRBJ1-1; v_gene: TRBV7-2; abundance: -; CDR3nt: TGTGCCAGCTTGCAAACCCTGGGGACTGAAGCTTTCTTT; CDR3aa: CASLQTLGTEAFF
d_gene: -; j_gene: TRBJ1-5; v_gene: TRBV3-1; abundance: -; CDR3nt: TGTGCCAGCAGCCGAACAATGGAAAGCAATCAGCCCCAGCATTTT; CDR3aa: CASSRTMESNQPQHF
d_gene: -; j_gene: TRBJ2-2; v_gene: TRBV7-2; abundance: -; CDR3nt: TGTGCCAGCAGCTTTCGTGGTTCTAGCCTCACCGGGGAGCTGTTTTTT; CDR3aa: CASSFRGSSLTGELFF
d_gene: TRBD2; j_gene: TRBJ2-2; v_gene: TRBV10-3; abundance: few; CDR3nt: TGTGCCATCAGTGAACCCTCAGCGGGAGAGGTCACCGGGGAGCTGTTTTTT; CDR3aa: CAISEPSAGEVTGELFF
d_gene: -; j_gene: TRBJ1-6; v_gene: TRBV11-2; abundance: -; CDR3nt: TGTGCCAGCAGCTTTGGAACAGCTAATTCACCCCTCCACTTT; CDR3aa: CASSFGTANSPLHF